This entry is about one T cell receptor beta chain. Its antigen remains unidentified. Measured with immunoSEQ multiplex PCR; TCRdb has only the in-frame clones, and not every one. Among about 110,000 clones, approximately 89% were seen once, and the ten largest hold 0.25% to 0.3%. This entry belongs to a study of OX40 agonist ivuxolimab in advanced cancers. Study-wide background: Intravenous ivuxolimab was administered to patients every 2 weeks at 0.01 to 10 mg/kg. Mean age about 60 years, range about 20 to 79; just over 80% male. Under the entry rules, prior anti-PD-1, anti-PD-L1 or anti-CTLA-4 therapy was allowed, and roughly 39% had some.

General study results and limits: The mean number of expanded clones was higher in CD8+ T cells than in CD4+.

The ends lost 6 bases at V and 4 bases at J; junction bases unmatched: 22. The CDR3 is 18 amino acids. Germline V gives CDR1 SGHDT, CDR2 YYEEEE. The TCR originated in an adult with an advanced solid tumor such as melanoma, head and neck, liver or kidney cancer. Sequenced here: CD4+ or CD8+ T cells sorted from blood, sampled in a trial of the OX40 agonist ivuxolimab. V and J are TRBV5-6 and TRBJ2-7; TRBD1 matches 7 bases. Here the CDR3 reads CASTTSLPTGTVKYEQYF. The CDR3, as DNA: TGTGCCAGCACCACCTCACTCCCCACCGGGACAGTAAAATACGAGCAGTACTTC.